This TCR beta chain is drawn from a study of T cell repertoires in cytomegalovirus infection. Across the whole study: Public TCR beta signatures marked donors with CMV infection and the matching HLA.

Note on this clonotype: Its cognate antigen is unknown.

TCRdb passed the reads through MiXCR, listing each CDR3 protein once. Of 350,000 to 450,000 distinct CDR3 sequences in the sample, approximately 18% are singletons; the top ten hold roughly 9%. Study findings and constraints: The cumulative frequency of public TCR beta families distinguished individuals who carried CMV together with the relevant HLA. Clonotype analysis showed dominance of the ex vivo response by HLA-C-restricted CMV-specific TCR beta clonotypes.

The germline V gene has CDR1 SEHNR and CDR2 FQNEAQ (reference sequence). V lost 1 base and J lost 10, with 8 bases in between. This CDR3 is built from 12 residues. The source material was PBMCs. The clonotype was recovered from a human donor in good health (CMV status not recorded). Some clones in this sample may be carry-over from other donors' samples. The chain joins TRBV7-9 to TRBJ2-1; D remains ambiguous. The CDR3: CASSLELWEQFF. CDR3 in DNA: TGTGCCAGCAGCTTAGAGCTGTGGGAGCAGTTCTTC. Full variable domain (missing parts from reference TRBV7-9 and TRBJ2-1): DTGVSQNPRHKITKRGQNVTFRCDPISEHNRLYWYRQTLGQGPEFLTYFQNEAQLEKSRLLSDRFSAERPKGSFSTLEIQRTEQGDSAMYLCASSLELWEQFFGPGTRLTVL.